The rows below give T cell receptor beta chains drawn from one sample of a study of beta chain features in type 1 diabetes. Profiling relied on immunoSEQ multiplex PCR, and the TCRdb table lists in-frame clones only, not all of them. The sample yields about 930,000 clones, under 20% seen once. The sample consisted of naive CD4+ T cells from blood. These receptors were taken from a woman aged 18-29 years in good health. Each CDR3 is given with its conserved first and last residue. Fields, in order: V gene, D gene, CDR3 length, CDR3 protein. D genes are given only for firm matches.

>TRBV20-1|-|11
CSARKEYEQYF
>TRBV18|-|14
CASSPMDGDYGYTF
>TRBV7-2|-|11
CASSFRNEQFF
>TRBV28|-|11
CASKHYNEQFF
>TRBV28|TRBD1|16
CASRNAGTGMRETQYF
>TRBV4-2|TRBD1|18
CASSQGTGRTISTDTQYF
>TRBV27|TRBD2|16
CASSRGGGLVDYEQYF
>TRBV4-2|TRBD1|16
CASSQVTGSGNQPQHF
>TRBV28|TRBD2|17
CASSLVSGRAGYNEQFF
>TRBV5-6|-|12
CASSSKVYGYTF
>TRBV5-1|-|15
CASSLVKDSPYGYTF
>TRBV5-4|TRBD2|18
CASRLGGGVLAAGYEQYF
>TRBV15|-|14
CATSRDQSAYEQFF
>TRBV19|TRBD1|17
CASSMFPTGVVNQPQHF
>TRBV2|-|15
CASSETGTINYGYTF
>TRBV7-8|-|17
CASSLAGAGATYNEQFF
>TRBV28|-|19
CASSPTVTRRDHSYNEQFF
>TRBV4-2|-|15
CASSQVQAPNTEAFF
>TRBV7-2|TRBD1|16
CASSLGTGGPSYEQYF
>TRBV4-2|TRBD1|17
CASSQDISGPGGQPQHF
>TRBV6-1|-|13
CASRTGTLYEQYF
>TRBV4-2|-|17
CASSRKIDTETTDTQYF
>TRBV10-3|TRBD1|13
CAIAGGLETEAFF
>TRBV19|TRBD2|15
CASSRSGRGTDTQYF
>TRBV7-2|TRBD1|15
CASSLGPGQTYEQYF
>TRBV5-1|-|15
CASSLGVGRQETQYF
>TRBV7-8|TRBD2|18
CASSLWYVSGTFDNEQFF
>TRBV11-2|TRBD2|19
CASSTGTSGRAFSHGEQFF
>TRBV4-2|TRBD2|19
CASSLTSGSATLTFYEQYF
>TRBV7-8|-|15
CASSPIKQWGYGYTF
>TRBV29-1|-|14
CSVSVGGGGYEQYF
>TRBV7-2|TRBD1|14
CASREKGQQETQYF
>TRBV5-1|TRBD2|14
CASRSLAVQETQYF
>TRBV20-1|-|11
CSANRAYEQYF
>TRBV18|-|13
CASSRGSTDTQYF
>TRBV2|-|15
CASLRGGNSYNEQFF